The clone carrying this T cell receptor beta chain was observed a handful of times. Its specificity is not known. CDR1 and CDR2 from the germline V gene are MNHNS and SASEGT. CDR3 length: 15 amino acids. Using a J-beta primer mix together with a sample-barcoded 5' primer, a second PCR was run for roughly 7 to 11 cycles. Every individual sample yielded 2.5 million or more paired-end reads (each containing CDR3). TCRdb used MiXCR to reprocess the 5' RACE reads, holding one entry per CDR3 protein. Among more than 650,000 distinct CDR3 sequences listed, 22% were seen once. This entry is derived from a study of blood T cells in healthy people across ages. Study outcomes and limitations: Donor CMV infection status was unknown, possibly confounding age-related changes in expanded clonotypes.

This sequence originates from an older man in good health. The chain employs TRBV6-1 and TRBJ2-5; tentative D call: TRBD2 (5 bases). The last part of the DNA fits TRBJ2-1 better; the J call may be wrong. Sequenced: blood. CDR3 nucleotides: TGTGCCAGCAGTAAAGAGGGTGGCAGGAGACATGAGCAGTTCTTC. As protein: CASSKEGGRRHEQFF.